This is a list of T cell receptor beta chains from one sample in a study of T cell repertoires in aging, cancer and after chemotherapy. TCRdb reprocessed the multiplex PCR reads with MiXCR, giving one entry per CDR3 protein. The sample lists 6,000 to 8,500 distinct CDR3 sequences, roughly 31% seen once, with about 8.3% in the top ten. Sequenced input: blood. The receptor source for this set is a human donor with a blood cancer. Both conserved end residues are part of each CDR3. The order of the fields is V gene, clone size, J gene, CDR3 length, D gene, CDR3 DNA, CDR3 protein. A D gene is named only where the DNA matches it firmly. The size field is filled for only some rows; it gives once, few, many or a size class.

>TRBV6-5|few|TRBJ1-2|14|NA
TGTGCCAGCAGTTACTCGATGGGCCGAACTGGCTACACCTTC
CASSYSMGRTGYTF
>TRBV6-1|NA|TRBJ1-1|15|NA
TGTGCCAGCAGTAGTGCTGGGCGCCCGAACACTGAAGCTTTCTTT
CASSSAGRPNTEAFF
>TRBV27|few|TRBJ2-3|15|TRBD1
TGTGCCAGCAGTTCCAGGGACAGGGGCACAGATACGCAGTATTTT
CASSSRDRGTDTQYF
>TRBV5-1|NA|TRBJ1-2|13|NA
TGCGCCAGCAGCGAGGCGGGGGTTGGTGGCTACACCTTC
CASSEAGVGGYTF
>TRBV30|NA|TRBJ1-2|11|TRBD1
TGTGCCTGGAGCCTGGACAGGGTCTACACCTTC
CAWSLDRVYTF
>TRBV12-3/TRBV12-4|NA|TRBJ2-3|16|NA
TGTGCCAGCAGCCTAGACCGGGGAGGAAGCACAGATACGCAGTATTTT
CASSLDRGGSTDTQYF
>TRBV19|few|TRBJ1-4|18|NA
TGTGCCAGTAGTATCACAGGGAACTTTGGCCACGGGGGGGAAAAACTGTTTTTT
CASSITGNFGHGGEKLFF
>TRBV6-5|NA|TRBJ2-5|19|NA
TGTGCCAGCAGTGGAAACTTCCAGGTGGTTAGGGTTTACCAAGAGACCCAGTACTTC
CASSGNFQVVRVYQETQYF
>TRBV19|few|TRBJ1-5|13|NA
TGTGCATCTAGGCGTAGGAGCAATCAGCCCCAGCATTTT
CASRRRSNQPQHF
>TRBV6-5|few|TRBJ1-2|13|NA
TGTGCCAGCAGTGAATGGCCAGATTATGGCTACACCTTC
CASSEWPDYGYTF
>TRBV29-1|medium-sized|TRBJ1-2|13|NA
TGCAGCGTCAGGTTCCAGGGCCGAGGCGGCTACACCTTC
CSVRFQGRGGYTF
>TRBV18|few|TRBJ1-1|13|NA
TGTGCCAGCTCACCGGGACAGAACACTGAAGCTTTCTTT
CASSPGQNTEAFF
>TRBV6-4|few|TRBJ2-2|15|TRBD1
TGTGCCAGCAGTGTCGGGACAGGGAACACCGGGGAGCTGTTTTTT
CASSVGTGNTGELFF
>TRBV5-1|NA|TRBJ2-3|15|NA
TGCGCCAGCAGCTTGGTAGGCTCGTCCACAGATACGCAGTATTTT
CASSLVGSSTDTQYF
>TRBV6-5|medium-sized|TRBJ2-3|15|NA
TGTGCCAGCAGTTACTCGAATTCAGCCACAGATACGCAGTATTTT
CASSYSNSATDTQYF
>TRBV5-6|medium-sized|TRBJ2-3|15|TRBD1
TGTGCCAGCAGCGGACAGGGCCCGTGGGCAGATACGCAGTATTTT
CASSGQGPWADTQYF
>TRBV7-9|few|TRBJ2-7|13|NA
TGTGCCAGCAGCTTAGGGTCAACCTACGAGCAGTACTTC
CASSLGSTYEQYF
>TRBV18|few|TRBJ2-7|15|NA
TGTGCCAGCTCACCTGTCTCGGGGTACGCCTACGAGCAGTACTTC
CASSPVSGYAYEQYF
>TRBV12-3/TRBV12-4|few|TRBJ2-1|18|NA
TGTGCCAGTGCTTCCTCAAGGACGGCAGACGGCTCCTACAATGAGCAGTTCTTC
CASASSRTADGSYNEQFF
>TRBV6-5|few|TRBJ2-5|14|TRBD1
TGTGCCAGCAGTACGGGACAGACGTGGGAGACCCAGTACTTC
CASSTGQTWETQYF
>TRBV15|few|TRBJ1-2|13|NA
TGTGCCACCAGCAGAGATGTCAGGGATGGCTACACCTTC
CATSRDVRDGYTF
>TRBV6-5|few|TRBJ2-3|17|NA
TGTGCCAGCAGTTACTCGACGGGCTCGGGGGCCCCAGATACGCAGTATTTT
CASSYSTGSGAPDTQYF
>TRBV12-3/TRBV12-4|few|TRBJ1-4|16|TRBD1
TGTGCCAGCAGTTCAAGGGGGACAGGGAGGGAAGAAAAACTGTTTTTT
CASSSRGTGREEKLFF
>TRBV19|few|TRBJ2-7|16|TRBD2
TGTGCCAGTAGTATTGGAGCGGGGGGCGTCTCCTACGAGCAGTACTTC
CASSIGAGGVSYEQYF
>TRBV7-6|NA|TRBJ2-1|13|NA
TGTGCCAGCAGCTCACCGGGACAAATAGAGCAGTTCTTC
CASSSPGQIEQFF
>TRBV19|medium-sized|TRBJ1-5|17|TRBD1
TGTGCCAGTAGTCTGGGGTACAGGGGCAGGAGGGATCAGCCCCAGCATTTT
CASSLGYRGRRDQPQHF
>TRBV7-9|few|TRBJ1-4|15|NA
TGTGCCAGCAGCTTAGCACAGGGCGTTAATGAAAAACTGTTTTTT
CASSLAQGVNEKLFF
>TRBV5-4|NA|TRBJ2-5|14|TRBD2
TGTGCCAGCAGCCCATTAGCGGGGGCGGAGACCCAGTACTTC
CASSPLAGAETQYF
>TRBV6-2/TRBV6-3|few|TRBJ2-7|16|TRBD1
TGTGCCAGCAGTTACGGTCATACAGGGGGCCACTACGAGCAGTACTTC
CASSYGHTGGHYEQYF
>TRBV18|few|TRBJ2-2|15|NA
TGTGCCAGCCGTCACCAATCGGGGGACACCGGGGAGCTGTTTTTT
CASRHQSGDTGELFF
>TRBV10-3|NA|TRBJ2-7|13|TRBD1
TGTGCCATCAGTGAGGGACAGGGAGACGAGCAGTACTTC
CAISEGQGDEQYF
>TRBV6-4|NA|TRBJ1-1|13|NA
TGTGCCAGCTCCTTACAGGAGAACACTGAAGCTTTCTTT
CASSLQENTEAFF
>TRBV5-1|NA|TRBJ1-4|15|TRBD1
TGCGCCAGCAGCTCCTCCGGGACAGAGAATGAAAAACTGTTTTTT
CASSSSGTENEKLFF
>TRBV11-3|few|TRBJ2-5|15|NA
TGTGCCAGCAGCTTGATGGGGGGGCCGGGGGAGACCCAGTACTTC
CASSLMGGPGETQYF
>TRBV19|NA|TRBJ1-2|14|NA
TGTGCCAGTAGTTTCCCCGGGACCGTCTATGGCTACACCTTC
CASSFPGTVYGYTF
>TRBV27|NA|TRBJ1-5|17|TRBD1
TGTGCCAGCAGTCCGACTTCGGGACAGAACCTGAATCAGCCCCAGCATTTT
CASSPTSGQNLNQPQHF
>TRBV5-1|NA|TRBJ2-5|11|NA
TGCGCCAGCACCTGGCGGGAGACCCAGTACTTC
CASTWRETQYF
>TRBV19|few|TRBJ1-3|16|NA
TGTGCCAGTAGTATAGATCGGGCCTCCTCTGGAAACACCATATATTTT
CASSIDRASSGNTIYF
>TRBV12-3/TRBV12-4|medium-sized|TRBJ2-3|15|NA
TGTGCCAGCAGGTATACAGGGTCGGGCGTGGATACGCAGTATTTT
CASRYTGSGVDTQYF
>TRBV6-4|few|TRBJ1-2|12|TRBD1
TGTGCCAGCAGCGACAGGGGCAGTGGCTACACCTTC
CASSDRGSGYTF
>TRBV5-1|few|TRBJ2-7|14|TRBD1
TGCGCCAGCGGGGACGGGACAGTAGGGATCGAGCAGTACTTC
CASGDGTVGIEQYF
>TRBV20-1|NA|TRBJ2-2|14|NA
TGCAGTGCTAGAGATCTCGGGACCACCGGGGAGCTGTTTTTT
CSARDLGTTGELFF
>TRBV11-3|NA|TRBJ2-2|16|TRBD2
TGTGCCAGCAGCTTATCTGGTAGCGGGGGGACCGGGGAGCTGTTTTTT
CASSLSGSGGTGELFF
>TRBV19|medium-sized|TRBJ2-2|13|NA
TGTGCCAGCCGGGGGCAGGGAACCGGGGAGCTGTTTTTT
CASRGQGTGELFF
>TRBV29-1|medium-sized|TRBJ1-5|13|TRBD1
TGCAGCGTTGGGCGACAGGGGGATCAGCCCCAGCATTTT
CSVGRQGDQPQHF
>TRBV11-1|medium-sized|TRBJ2-5|15|NA
TGTGCCAGCAGCCCACGGACATATTCCCAAGAGACCCAGTACTTC
CASSPRTYSQETQYF
>TRBV30|few|TRBJ1-3|13|NA
TGTGCCTGGGACACCCACTCTGGAAACACCATATATTTT
CAWDTHSGNTIYF
>TRBV10-3|few|TRBJ1-2|17|TRBD1
TGTGCCATCAGTGCTCTGCGTGGGACAGTCACTGGGAGTGGCTACACCTTC
CAISALRGTVTGSGYTF
>TRBV19|few|TRBJ1-5|14|NA
TGTGCCAGTAGAGGGGAAAGGGAGGGACAGCCCCAGCATTTT
CASRGEREGQPQHF
>TRBV19|medium-sized|TRBJ1-2|11|NA
TGTGCCAGTAGTATAGGAAGGGGCTACACCTTC
CASSIGRGYTF
>TRBV6-5|few|TRBJ2-7|15|TRBD1
TGTGCCAGCAGTTCTCCCGGGACAGGTTACTACGAGCAGTACTTC
CASSSPGTGYYEQYF
>TRBV5-6|NA|TRBJ2-2|16|TRBD2
TGCGCCAGCAGTCGTGTAGCGGGGGGCTTCAGTGGGGAGCTGTTTTTT
CASSRVAGGFSGELFF
>TRBV4-1|NA|TRBJ1-3|17|NA
TGCGCCAGCAGCCGCGGCGGGGTAGTCCTCTCTGGAAACACCATATATTTT
CASSRGGVVLSGNTIYF
>TRBV29-1|medium-sized|TRBJ2-3|12|NA
TGCAGCGTTGACAAGGGCACAGATACGCAGTATTTT
CSVDKGTDTQYF
>TRBV30|NA|TRBJ1-2|14|NA
TGTGCCTGTATTGACGGGGGCAAAGGGTATGGCTACACCTTC
CACIDGGKGYGYTF
>TRBV15|medium-sized|TRBJ2-6|15|NA
TGTGCCACCAGCGCCCAGGGTTCTGGGGCCAACGTCCTGACTTTC
CATSAQGSGANVLTF
>TRBV7-9|NA|TRBJ2-1|13|NA
TGTGCCAGCAGCTACGATGGGGTCGGTGAGCAGTTCTTC
CASSYDGVGEQFF
>TRBV10-3|NA|TRBJ2-7|13|NA
TGTGCCGTCGGTATCAGGGATAGCTACGAGCAGTACTTC
CAVGIRDSYEQYF
>TRBV7-3|NA|TRBJ2-5|15|TRBD2
TGTGCCAGCAGCTTCCGGACTAGCGGTCAAGAGACCCAGTACTTC
CASSFRTSGQETQYF